This section outlines one TCR beta chain sequence together with its context. Its specificity is not known. These data come from a study of identical twins. General observations from the study: Interpretation of the results relied on cross-sectional statistical analysis and not on following the same donors.

The CDR3 covers 13 residues. The V and J ends lost 3 bases and 3 bases respectively, with 8 bases between them. From the 5' RACE reads, TCRdb called clonotypes with MiXCR, one entry per CDR3 protein. The table includes some 500,000 distinct CDR3 sequences, roughly 9.5% detected once. These data were also reused for a study on yellow fever vaccine responses in identical twins. That work states: Each twin's T cell response to the vaccine was reported to look partly convergent and partly personalized.

The rearrangement links TRBV12-3 or TRBV12-4 to TRBJ1-1; D call uncertain. The specimen sequenced was PBMCs. This sequence originates from a young woman in good health. As DNA, the CDR3 is TGTGCCAGCAGTTTTTTGGTTTACACTGAAGCTTTCTTT. This gives the protein CASSFLVYTEAFF.